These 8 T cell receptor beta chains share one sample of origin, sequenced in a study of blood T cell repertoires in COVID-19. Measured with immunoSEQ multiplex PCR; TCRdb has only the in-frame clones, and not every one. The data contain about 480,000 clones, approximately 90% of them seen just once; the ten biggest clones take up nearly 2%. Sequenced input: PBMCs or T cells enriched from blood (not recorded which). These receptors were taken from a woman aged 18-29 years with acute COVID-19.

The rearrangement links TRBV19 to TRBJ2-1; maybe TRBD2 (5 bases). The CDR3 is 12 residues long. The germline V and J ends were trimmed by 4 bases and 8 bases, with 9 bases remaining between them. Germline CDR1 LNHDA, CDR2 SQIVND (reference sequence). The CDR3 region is CASSTRRDEQFF. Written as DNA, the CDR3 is TGTGCCAGTAGTACCCGGCGGGATGAGCAGTTCTTC.

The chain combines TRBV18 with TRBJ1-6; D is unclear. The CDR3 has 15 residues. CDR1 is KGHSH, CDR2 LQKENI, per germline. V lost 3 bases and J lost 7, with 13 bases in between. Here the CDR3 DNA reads TGTGCCAGCTCACCGCAAGAGCAGGTGAATTCACCCCTCCACTTT. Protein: CASSPQEQVNSPLHF.

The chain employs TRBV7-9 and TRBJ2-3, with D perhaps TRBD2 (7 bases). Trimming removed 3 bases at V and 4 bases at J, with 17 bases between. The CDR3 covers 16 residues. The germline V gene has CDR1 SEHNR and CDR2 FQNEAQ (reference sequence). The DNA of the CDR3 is TGTGCCAGCAGCTTCGGGGGCGGGAGTATTTCAGATACGCAGTATTTT. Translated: CASSFGGGSISDTQYF.

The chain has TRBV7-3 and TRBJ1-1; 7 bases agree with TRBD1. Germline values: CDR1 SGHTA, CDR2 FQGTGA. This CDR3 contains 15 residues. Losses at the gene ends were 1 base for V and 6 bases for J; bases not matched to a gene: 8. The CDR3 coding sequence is TGTGCCAGCAGCTTAAGGGGGACCGGGACAGCTGAAGCTTTCTTT. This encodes CASSLRGTGTAEAFF.

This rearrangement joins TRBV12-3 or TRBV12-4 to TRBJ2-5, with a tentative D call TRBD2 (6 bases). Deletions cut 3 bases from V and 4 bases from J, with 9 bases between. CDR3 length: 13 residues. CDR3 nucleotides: TGTGCCAGCAGTTTGGGGAGGCGAGAGACCCAGTACTTC. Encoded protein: CASSLGRRETQYF.

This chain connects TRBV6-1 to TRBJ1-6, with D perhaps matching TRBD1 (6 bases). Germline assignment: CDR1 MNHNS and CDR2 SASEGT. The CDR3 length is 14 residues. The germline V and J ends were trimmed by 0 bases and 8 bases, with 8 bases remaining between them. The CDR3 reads CASSEATGYSPLHF. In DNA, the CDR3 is TGTGCCAGCAGTGAAGCTACAGGGTATTCACCCCTCCACTTT.

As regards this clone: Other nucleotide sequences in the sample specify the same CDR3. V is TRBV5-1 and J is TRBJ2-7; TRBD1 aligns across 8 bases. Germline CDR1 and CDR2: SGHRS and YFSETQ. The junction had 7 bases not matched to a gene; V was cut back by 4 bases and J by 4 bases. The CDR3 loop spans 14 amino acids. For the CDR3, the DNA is TGCGCCAGCAGCCCAGGACAGGGACTTTACGAGCAGTACTTC. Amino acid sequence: CASSPGQGLYEQYF.

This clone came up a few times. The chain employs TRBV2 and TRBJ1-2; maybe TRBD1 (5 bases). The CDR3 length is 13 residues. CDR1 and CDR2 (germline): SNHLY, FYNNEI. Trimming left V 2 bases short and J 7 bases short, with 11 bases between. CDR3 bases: TGTGCCAGCAGTGAACTGGGGCGAATTGGCTACACCTTC. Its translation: CASSELGRIGYTF.